This T cell receptor beta chain was profiled in a study of blood T cell repertoires in COVID-19. At the level of the study: COVID-19 samples, acute and convalescent, were from the United States, Italy and Spain. PBMCs, B-cell-depleted T cells, or T cells provided the cDNA or gDNA that made up the material.

There are 16 residues in the CDR3. CDR1 and CDR2 from the germline V gene are LNHDA and SQIVND (reference sequence). With 4 bases removed from V and 5 bases from J, the gap between germline ends came to 21 bases. Method: immunoSEQ multiplex PCR; TCRdb's copy keeps in-frame clones and lacks some. The table has fewer than 90,000 clones, less than 90% seen once. The sequencing sample was made of peripheral blood. The clonotype originates from a man at least 80 years old in a cohort sampled during active COVID-19. The chain uses TRBV19 and TRBJ2-7; D is perhaps TRBD1 (6 bases). Here the CDR3 reads CASSTYPGTKRNEQYF. The CDR3 DNA reads TGTGCCAGTAGTACCTACCCCGGGACAAAGCGGAACGAGCAGTACTTC.